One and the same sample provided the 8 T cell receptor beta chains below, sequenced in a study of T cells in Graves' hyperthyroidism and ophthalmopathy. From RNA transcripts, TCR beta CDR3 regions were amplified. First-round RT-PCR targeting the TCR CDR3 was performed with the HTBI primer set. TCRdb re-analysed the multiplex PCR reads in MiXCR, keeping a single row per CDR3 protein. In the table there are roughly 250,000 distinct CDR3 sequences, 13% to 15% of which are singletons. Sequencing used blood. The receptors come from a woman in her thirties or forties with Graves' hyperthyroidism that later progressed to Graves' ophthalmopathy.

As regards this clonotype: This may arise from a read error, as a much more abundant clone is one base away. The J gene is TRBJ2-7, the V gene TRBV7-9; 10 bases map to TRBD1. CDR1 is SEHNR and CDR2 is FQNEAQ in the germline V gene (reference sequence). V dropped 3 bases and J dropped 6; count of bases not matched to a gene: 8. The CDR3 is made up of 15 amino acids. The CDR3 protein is CASSFGDRGQGEQYF. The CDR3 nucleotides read TGTGCCAGCAGCTTCGGGGACAGGGGTCAGGGCGAGCAGTACTTC.

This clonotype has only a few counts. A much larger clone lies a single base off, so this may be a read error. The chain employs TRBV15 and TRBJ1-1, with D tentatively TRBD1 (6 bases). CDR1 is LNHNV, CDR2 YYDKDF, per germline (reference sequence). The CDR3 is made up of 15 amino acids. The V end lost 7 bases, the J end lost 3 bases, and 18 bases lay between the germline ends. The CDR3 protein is CATILHRVRDTEAFF. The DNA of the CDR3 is TGTGCCACCATCTTGCACAGGGTGAGGGACACTGAAGCTTTCTTT. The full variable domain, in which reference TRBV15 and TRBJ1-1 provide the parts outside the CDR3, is DAMVIQNPRYQVTQFGKPVTLSCSQTLNHNVMYWYQQKSSQAPKLLFHYYDKDFNNEADTPDNFQSRRPNTSFCFLDIRSPGLGDTAMYLCATILHRVRDTEAFFGQGTRLTVV.

As DNA, the CDR3 is TGCGCAGCTGGTAGGGACAGGGGACGGGAGACCCAGTACTTC. Amino acid sequence: CAAGRDRGRETQYF. The chain uses TRBV20-1 and TRBJ2-5; 10 bases map to TRBD1. Per the germline V gene, CDR1 is DFQATT and CDR2 is SNEGSKA (reference sequence). The CDR3 extends over 14 amino acids.

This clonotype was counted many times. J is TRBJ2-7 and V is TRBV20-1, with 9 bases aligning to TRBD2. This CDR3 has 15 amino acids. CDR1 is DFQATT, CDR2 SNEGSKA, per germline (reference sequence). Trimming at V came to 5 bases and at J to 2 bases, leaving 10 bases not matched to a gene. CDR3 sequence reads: CSAGSTSGITYEQYF. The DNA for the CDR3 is TGCAGTGCTGGGTCGACTAGCGGAATCACCTACGAGCAGTACTTC.

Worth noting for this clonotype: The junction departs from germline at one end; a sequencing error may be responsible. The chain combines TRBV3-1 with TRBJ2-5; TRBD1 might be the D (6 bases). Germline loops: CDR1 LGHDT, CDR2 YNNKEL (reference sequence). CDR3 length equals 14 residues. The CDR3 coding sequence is TGTGCCGGCAGCCTACCGGGACGGGCAGGGGCCCAGCACTTC. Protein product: CAGSLPGRAGAQHF.

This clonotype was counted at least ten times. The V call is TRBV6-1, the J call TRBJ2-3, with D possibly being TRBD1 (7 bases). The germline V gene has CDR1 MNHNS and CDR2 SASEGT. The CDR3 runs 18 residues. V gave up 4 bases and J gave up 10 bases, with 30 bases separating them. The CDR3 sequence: CASSVHTGAQGGGFAQYF. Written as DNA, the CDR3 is TGTGCCAGCAGTGTACATACAGGGGCCCAAGGAGGAGGGTTCGCGCAGTATTTT.

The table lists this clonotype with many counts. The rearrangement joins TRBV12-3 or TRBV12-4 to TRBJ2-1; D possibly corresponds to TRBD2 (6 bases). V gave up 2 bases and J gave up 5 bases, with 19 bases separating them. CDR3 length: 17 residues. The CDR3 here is CASSLQVRLGQDNEQFF. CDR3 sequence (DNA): TGTGCCAGCAGTTTACAAGTCCGACTAGGGCAGGACAATGAGCAGTTCTTC.

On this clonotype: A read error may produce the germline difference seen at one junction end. Written as DNA, the CDR3 is TGTGCCAGCAGCTATCGGGGTCAAAACTCTGAGCAGTGCTTC. Protein sequence: CASSYRGQNSEQCF. The V and J genes are TRBV7-2 and TRBJ2-1; D is possibly TRBD2 (5 bases). CDR1 is SGHTA and CDR2 is FQGNSA in the germline V gene. The CDR3 has 14 residues. Combining the CDR3 with reference TRBV7-2 and TRBJ2-1 gives the whole variable domain GAGVSQSPSNKVTEKGKDVELRCDPISGHTALYWYRQSLGQGLEFLIYFQGNSAPDKSGLPSDRFSAERTGGSVSTLTIQRTQQEDSAVYLCASSYRGQNSEQCFGPGTRLTVL.